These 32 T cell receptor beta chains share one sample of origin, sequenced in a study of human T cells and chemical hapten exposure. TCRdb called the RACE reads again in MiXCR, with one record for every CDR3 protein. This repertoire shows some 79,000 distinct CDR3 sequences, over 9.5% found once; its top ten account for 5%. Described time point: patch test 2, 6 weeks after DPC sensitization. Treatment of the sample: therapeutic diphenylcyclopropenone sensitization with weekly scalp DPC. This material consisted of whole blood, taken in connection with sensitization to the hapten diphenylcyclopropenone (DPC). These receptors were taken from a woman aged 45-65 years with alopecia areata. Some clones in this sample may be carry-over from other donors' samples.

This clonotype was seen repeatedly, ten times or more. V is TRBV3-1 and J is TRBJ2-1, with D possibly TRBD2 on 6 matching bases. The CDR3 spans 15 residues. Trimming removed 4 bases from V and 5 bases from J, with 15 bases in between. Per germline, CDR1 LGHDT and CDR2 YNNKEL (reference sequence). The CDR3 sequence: CASSPTRNFNNEQFF. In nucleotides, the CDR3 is TGTGCCAGCAGCCCGACTAGGAACTTTAACAATGAGCAGTTCTTC.

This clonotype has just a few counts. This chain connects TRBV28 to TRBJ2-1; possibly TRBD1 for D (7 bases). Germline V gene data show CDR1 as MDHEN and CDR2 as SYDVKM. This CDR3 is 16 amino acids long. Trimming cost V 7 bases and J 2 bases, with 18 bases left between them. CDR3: CASKSQGGAAYNEQFF. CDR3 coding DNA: TGTGCCAGCAAATCCCAGGGGGGAGCGGCCTACAATGAGCAGTTCTTC.

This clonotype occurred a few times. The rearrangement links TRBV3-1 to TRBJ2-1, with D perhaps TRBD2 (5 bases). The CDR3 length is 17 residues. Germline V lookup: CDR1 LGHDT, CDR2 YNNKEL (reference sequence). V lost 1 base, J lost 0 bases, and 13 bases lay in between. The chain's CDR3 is CASSQGISASSYNEQFF. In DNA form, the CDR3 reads TGTGCCAGCAGCCAAGGCATTAGCGCGAGCTCCTACAATGAGCAGTTCTTC.

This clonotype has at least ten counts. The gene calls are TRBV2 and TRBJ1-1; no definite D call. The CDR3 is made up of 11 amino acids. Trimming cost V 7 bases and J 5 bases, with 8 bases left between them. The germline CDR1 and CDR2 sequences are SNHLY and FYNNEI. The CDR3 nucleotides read TGTGCCAGCACCGTTTGGACTGAAGCTTTCTTT. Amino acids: CASTVWTEAFF.

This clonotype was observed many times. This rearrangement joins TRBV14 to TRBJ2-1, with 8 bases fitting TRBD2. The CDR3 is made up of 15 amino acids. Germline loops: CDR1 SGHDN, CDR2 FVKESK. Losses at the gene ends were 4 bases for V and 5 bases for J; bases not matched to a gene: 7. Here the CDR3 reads CASSPRLASHNEQFF. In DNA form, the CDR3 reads TGTGCCAGCAGCCCCCGACTAGCGTCTCACAATGAGCAGTTCTTC.

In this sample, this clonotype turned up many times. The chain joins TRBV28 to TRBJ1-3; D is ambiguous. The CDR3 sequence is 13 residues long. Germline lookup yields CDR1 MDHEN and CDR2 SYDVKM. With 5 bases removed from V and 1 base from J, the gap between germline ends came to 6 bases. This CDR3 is CASSAGSGNTIYF. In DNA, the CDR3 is TGTGCCAGCAGTGCGGGGTCTGGAAACACCATATATTTT.

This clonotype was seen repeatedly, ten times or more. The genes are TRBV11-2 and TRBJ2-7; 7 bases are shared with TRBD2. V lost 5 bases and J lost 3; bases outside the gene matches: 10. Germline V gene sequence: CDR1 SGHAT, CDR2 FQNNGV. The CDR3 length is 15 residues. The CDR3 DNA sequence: TGTGCCAGCAGCCCCGCCGTTTCTAGCGGCTACGAGCAGTACTTC. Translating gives CASSPAVSSGYEQYF.

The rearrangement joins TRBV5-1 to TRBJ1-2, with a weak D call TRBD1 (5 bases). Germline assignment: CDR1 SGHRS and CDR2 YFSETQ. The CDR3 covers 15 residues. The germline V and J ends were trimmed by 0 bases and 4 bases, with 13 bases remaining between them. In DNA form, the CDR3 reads TGCGCCAGCAGCTTGGAGCCGGGGACTGCCTATGGCTACACCTTC. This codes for CASSLEPGTAYGYTF.

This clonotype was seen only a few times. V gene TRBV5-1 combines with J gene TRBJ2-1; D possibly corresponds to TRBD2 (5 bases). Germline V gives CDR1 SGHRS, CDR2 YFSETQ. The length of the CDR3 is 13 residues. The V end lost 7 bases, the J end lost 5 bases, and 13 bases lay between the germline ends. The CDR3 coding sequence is TGCGCCAGCTACGGTAGCGAGCACAATGAGCAGTTCTTC. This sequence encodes CASYGSEHNEQFF. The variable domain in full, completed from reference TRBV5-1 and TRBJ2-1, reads KAGVTQTPRYLIKTRGQQVTLSCSPISGHRSVSWYQQTPGQGLQFLFEYFSETQRNKGNFPGRFSGRQFSNSRSEMNVSTLELGDSALYLCASYGSEHNEQFFGPGTRLTVL.

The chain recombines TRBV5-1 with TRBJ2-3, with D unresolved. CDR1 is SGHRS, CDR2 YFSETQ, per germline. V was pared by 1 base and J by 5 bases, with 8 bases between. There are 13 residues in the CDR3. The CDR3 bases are TGCGCCAGCAGCTTGTACAACAAAGATACGCAGTATTTT. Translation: CASSLYNKDTQYF.

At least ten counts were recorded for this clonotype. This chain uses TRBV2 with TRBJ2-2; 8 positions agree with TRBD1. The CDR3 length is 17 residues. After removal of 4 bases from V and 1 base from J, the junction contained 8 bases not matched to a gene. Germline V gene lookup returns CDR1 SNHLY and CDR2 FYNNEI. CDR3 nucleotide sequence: TGTGCCAGCAGTGTGCAGGGGGCCGGTTTGAACACCGGGGAGCTGTTTTTT. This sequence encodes CASSVQGAGLNTGELFF.

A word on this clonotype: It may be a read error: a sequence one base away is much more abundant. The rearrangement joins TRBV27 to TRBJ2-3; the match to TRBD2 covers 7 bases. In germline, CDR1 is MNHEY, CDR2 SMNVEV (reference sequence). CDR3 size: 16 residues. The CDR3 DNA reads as TGTGCCAACAGTTTACTGGCGGGAGTTAGCACAGATACGCAGTATTTT. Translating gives CANSLLAGVSTDTQYF.

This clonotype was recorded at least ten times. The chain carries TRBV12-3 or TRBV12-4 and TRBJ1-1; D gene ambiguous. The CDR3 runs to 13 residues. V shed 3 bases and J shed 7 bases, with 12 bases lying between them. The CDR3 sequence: CASSLPGFGEAFF. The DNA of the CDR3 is TGTGCCAGCAGTTTGCCGGGTTTCGGTGAAGCTTTCTTT.

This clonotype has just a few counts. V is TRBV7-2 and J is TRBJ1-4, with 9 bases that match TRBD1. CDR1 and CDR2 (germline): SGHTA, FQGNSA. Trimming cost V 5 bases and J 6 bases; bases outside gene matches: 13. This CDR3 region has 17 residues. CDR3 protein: CASSPSRDRVGDEKLFF. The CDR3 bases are TGTGCCAGCAGCCCGTCCCGGGACAGGGTAGGGGATGAAAAACTGTTTTTT.

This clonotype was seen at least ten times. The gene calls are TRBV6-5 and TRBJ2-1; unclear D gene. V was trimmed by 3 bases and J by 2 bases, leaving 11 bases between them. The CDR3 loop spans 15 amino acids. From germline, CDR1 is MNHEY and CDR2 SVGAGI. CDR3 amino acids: CASSYEGLTYNEQFF. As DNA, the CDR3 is TGTGCCAGCAGTTATGAAGGGCTCACCTACAATGAGCAGTTCTTC.

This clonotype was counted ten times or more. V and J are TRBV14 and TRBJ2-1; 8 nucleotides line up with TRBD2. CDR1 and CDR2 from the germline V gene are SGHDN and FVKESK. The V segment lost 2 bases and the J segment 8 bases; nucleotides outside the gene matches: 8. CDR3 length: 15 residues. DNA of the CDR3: TGTGCCAGCAGCCAACATAGCGGGAATTGGTATGAGCAGTTCTTC. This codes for CASSQHSGNWYEQFF.

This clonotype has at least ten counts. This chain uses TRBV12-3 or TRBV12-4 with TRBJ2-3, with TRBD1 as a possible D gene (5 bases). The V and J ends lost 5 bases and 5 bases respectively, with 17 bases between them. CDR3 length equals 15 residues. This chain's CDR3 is CASSLNGFTGDTQYF. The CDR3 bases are TGTGCCAGCAGTCTGAATGGGTTTACAGGAGATACGCAGTATTTT.

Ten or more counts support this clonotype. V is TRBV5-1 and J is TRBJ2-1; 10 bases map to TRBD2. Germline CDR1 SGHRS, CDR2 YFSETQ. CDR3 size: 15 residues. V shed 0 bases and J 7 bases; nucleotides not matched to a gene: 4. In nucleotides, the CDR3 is TGCGCCAGCAGCTTGGATAGCGGGAGGACTAATGAGCAGTTCTTC. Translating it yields CASSLDSGRTNEQFF.

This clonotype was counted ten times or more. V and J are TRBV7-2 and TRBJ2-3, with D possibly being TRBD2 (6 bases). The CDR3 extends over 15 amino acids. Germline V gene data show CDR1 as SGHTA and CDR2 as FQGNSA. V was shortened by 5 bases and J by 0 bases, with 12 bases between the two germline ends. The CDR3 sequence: CASSQPAGSTDTQYF. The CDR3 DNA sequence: TGTGCCAGCAGCCAGCCCGCGGGAAGCACAGATACGCAGTATTTT. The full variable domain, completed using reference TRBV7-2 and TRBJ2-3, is GAGVSQSPSNKVTEKGKDVELRCDPISGHTALYWYRQSLGQGLEFLIYFQGNSAPDKSGLPSDRFSAERTGGSVSTLTIQRTQQEDSAVYLCASSQPAGSTDTQYFGPGTRLTVL.

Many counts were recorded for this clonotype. This chain's CDR3 is CASSSASSYNEQFF. As DNA, the CDR3 is TGTGCCAGCAGTTCCGCGAGCTCCTACAATGAGCAGTTCTTC. V usage is TRBV12-3 or TRBV12-4 and J usage is TRBJ2-1, with unresolved D. There are 14 residues in the CDR3. The ends were cut back, 4 bases at V and 0 bases at J, with 7 bases in the middle.

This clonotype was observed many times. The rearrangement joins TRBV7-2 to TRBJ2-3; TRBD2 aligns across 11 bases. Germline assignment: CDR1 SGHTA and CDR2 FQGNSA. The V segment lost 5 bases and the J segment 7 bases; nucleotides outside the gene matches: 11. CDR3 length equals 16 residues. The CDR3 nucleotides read TGTGCCAGCAGCATAATGACTAGCGGGATTTGGAATACGCAGTATTTT. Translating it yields CASSIMTSGIWNTQYF.

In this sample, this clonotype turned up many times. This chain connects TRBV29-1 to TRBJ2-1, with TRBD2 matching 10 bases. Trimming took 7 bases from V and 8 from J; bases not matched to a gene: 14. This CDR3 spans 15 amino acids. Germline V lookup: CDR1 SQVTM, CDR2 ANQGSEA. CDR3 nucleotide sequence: TGCAGCGGACTTGGGGCTAGCGGGAGAGGGGATGAGCAGTTCTTC. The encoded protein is CSGLGASGRGDEQFF.

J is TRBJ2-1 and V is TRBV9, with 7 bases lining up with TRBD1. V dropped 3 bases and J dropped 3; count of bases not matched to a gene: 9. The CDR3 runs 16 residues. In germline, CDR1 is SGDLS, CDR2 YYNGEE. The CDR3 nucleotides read TGTGCCAGCAGCGCCCGGGACAGTTACTTCTACAATGAGCAGTTCTTC. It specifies CASSARDSYFYNEQFF. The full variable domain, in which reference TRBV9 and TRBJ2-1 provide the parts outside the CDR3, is DSGVTQTPKHLITATGQRVTLRCSPRSGDLSVYWYQQSLDQGLQFLIQYYNGEERAKGNILERFSAQQFPDLHSELNLSSLELGDSALYFCASSARDSYFYNEQFFGPGTRLTVL.

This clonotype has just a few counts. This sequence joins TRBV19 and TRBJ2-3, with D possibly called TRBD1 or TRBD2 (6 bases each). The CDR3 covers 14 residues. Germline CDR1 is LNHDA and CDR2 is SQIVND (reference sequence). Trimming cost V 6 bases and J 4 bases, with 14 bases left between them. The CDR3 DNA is TGTGCCAGTAGCTCCAACGGGGGCCCAGATACGCAGTATTTT. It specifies CASSSNGGPDTQYF.

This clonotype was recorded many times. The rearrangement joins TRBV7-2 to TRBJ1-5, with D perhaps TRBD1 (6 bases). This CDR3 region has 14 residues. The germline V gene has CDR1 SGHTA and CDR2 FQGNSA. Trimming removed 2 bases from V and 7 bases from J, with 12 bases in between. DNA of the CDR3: TGTGCCAGCAGCTTATCTTCAGGGGCCCAGCCCCAGCATTTT. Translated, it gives CASSLSSGAQPQHF.

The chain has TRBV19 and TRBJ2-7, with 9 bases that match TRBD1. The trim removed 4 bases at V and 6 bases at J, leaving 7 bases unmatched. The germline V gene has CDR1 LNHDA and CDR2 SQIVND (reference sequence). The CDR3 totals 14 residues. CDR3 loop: CASSTGTGRGEQYF. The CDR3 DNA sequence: TGTGCCAGTAGTACCGGGACAGGGCGTGGCGAGCAGTACTTC.

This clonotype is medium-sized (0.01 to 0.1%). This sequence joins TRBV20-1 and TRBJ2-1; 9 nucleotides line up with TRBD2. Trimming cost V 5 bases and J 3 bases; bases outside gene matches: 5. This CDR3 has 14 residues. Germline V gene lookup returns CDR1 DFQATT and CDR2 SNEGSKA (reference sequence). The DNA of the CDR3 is TGCAGTGCTCTAATAGCGGGAGTCTACAATGAGCAGTTCTTC. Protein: CSALIAGVYNEQFF.

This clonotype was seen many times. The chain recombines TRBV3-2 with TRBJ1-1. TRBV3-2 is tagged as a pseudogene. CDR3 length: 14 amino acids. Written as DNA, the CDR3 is TGTGCCAGCAGCCAGGGCCAGCGGAACACTGAAGCTTTCTTT. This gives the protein CASSQGQRNTEAFF.

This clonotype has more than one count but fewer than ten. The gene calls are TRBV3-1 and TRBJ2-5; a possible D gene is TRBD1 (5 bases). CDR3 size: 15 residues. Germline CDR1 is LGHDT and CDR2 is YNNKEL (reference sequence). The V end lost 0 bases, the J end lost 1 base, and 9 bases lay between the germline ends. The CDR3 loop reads CASSQDGASQETQYF. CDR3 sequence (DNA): TGTGCCAGCAGCCAAGATGGGGCCAGCCAAGAGACCCAGTACTTC.

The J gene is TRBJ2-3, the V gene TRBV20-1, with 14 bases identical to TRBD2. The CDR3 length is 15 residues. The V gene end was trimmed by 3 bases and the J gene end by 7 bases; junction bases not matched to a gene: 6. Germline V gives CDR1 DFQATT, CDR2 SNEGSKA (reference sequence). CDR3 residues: CSASPGTSGRHTQYF. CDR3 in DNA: TGCAGTGCTAGCCCCGGGACTAGCGGGAGACATACGCAGTATTTT.

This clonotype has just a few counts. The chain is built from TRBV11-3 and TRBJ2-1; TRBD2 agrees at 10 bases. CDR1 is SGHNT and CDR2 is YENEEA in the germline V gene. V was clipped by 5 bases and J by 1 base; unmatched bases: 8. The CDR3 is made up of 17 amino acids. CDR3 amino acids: CASSQTPGLASYNEQFF. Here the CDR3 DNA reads TGTGCCAGCAGCCAAACCCCGGGACTAGCGTCCTACAATGAGCAGTTCTTC.

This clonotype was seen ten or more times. CDR3 sequence (DNA): TGCAGCGTTGAAGATATGGGAGGATCCAGACAGTATTTT. Translation gives CSVEDMGGSRQYF. The J gene is TRBJ2-3, the V gene TRBV29-1; perhaps TRBD2 as D (6 bases). There are 13 residues in the CDR3. With 0 bases removed from V and 12 bases from J, the gap between germline ends came to 16 bases. Per germline, CDR1 SQVTM and CDR2 ANQGSEA.